Listed below are T cell receptor beta chains from one sample, sequenced in a study of cytomegalovirus exposure and HLA in healthy donors. Produced via immunoSEQ multiplex PCR; TCRdb's table is partial and in-frame only. The sample has tens of thousands of clones; approximately 93% are singletons. The specimen sequenced was PBMCs. All receptors derive from a woman aged 25 to 39 in good health and CMV-seronegative. Each CDR3 is given with its conserved first and last residue. The D gene is left open where the match is weak. Size is omitted from some rows. Given values are once, few, many or a class for expanded clones.

TRBV30	TRBJ1-4	.	.	CAWSPGRGEKLFF	TGTGCCTGGAGTCCAGGGAGGGGTGAAAAACTGTTTTTT
TRBV2	TRBJ1-6	.	TRBD1	CASSEGQGYSSPLHF	TGTGCCAGCAGCGAGGGACAGGGGTATAGTTCACCCCTCCACTTT
TRBV30	TRBJ2-7	.	.	CAWGKGHEQYF	TGTGCCTGGGGAAAGGGGCACGAGCAGTACTTC
TRBV18	TRBJ2-5	once	.	CASSPRAYQETQYF	TGTGCCAGCTCACCACGGGCGTACCAAGAGACCCAGTACTTC
TRBV7-2	TRBJ2-5	.	TRBD1	CASSPDREGKGRQETQYF	TGTGCCAGCAGCCCCGACAGGGAAGGAAAGGGTCGGCAAGAGACCCAGTACTTC
TRBV5-7	TRBJ2-3	.	TRBD2	CASRTPPLAGGTDTQYF	TGTGCCAGCAGAACGCCCCCTCTAGCGGGGGGGACAGATACGCAGTATTTT
TRBV6-5	TRBJ2-7	.	.	CASNERGEQYF	TGTGCCAGCAACGAACGAGGCGAGCAGTACTTC
TRBV15	TRBJ2-2	.	.	CATSRDRGVAGELFF	TGTGCCACCAGCAGAGACAGGGGAGTAGCCGGGGAGCTGTTTTTT
TRBV28	TRBJ1-3	.	TRBD1	CASRTDRAGNTIYF	TGTGCCAGCAGGACGGACAGGGCTGGAAACACCATATATTTT
TRBV30	TRBJ1-1	once	.	CAWSDSMGGRRNTEAFF	TGTGCCTGGAGCGATAGCATGGGGGGGAGGCGGAACACTGAAGCTTTCTTT
TRBV19	TRBJ2-7	.	TRBD1	CASSIILRDRDEQYF	TGTGCCAGTAGTATTATCTTACGGGACAGGGACGAGCAGTACTTC
TRBV6-1	TRBJ1-1	.	TRBD1	CASRGQGSHTEAFF	TGTGCCAGCAGGGGACAGGGGTCCCACACTGAAGCTTTCTTT
TRBV28	TRBJ1-4	.	.	CASGFVSGASEKLFF	TGTGCCAGCGGATTCGTAAGCGGGGCCTCTGAAAAACTGTTTTTT
TRBV5-4	TRBJ2-3	.	TRBD2	CASSLSSGGPSTDTQYF	TGTGCCAGCAGCTTGTCTAGCGGGGGGCCTAGCACAGATACGCAGTATTTT
TRBV5-1	TRBJ2-3	.	TRBD1	CASSQGAGLDRTDTQYF	TGCGCCAGCAGCCAGGGGGCGGGGTTGGACCGCACAGATACGCAGTATTTT
TRBV12-2	TRBJ1-2	.	.	CASRLVVGQGLCGYTF	TGTGCAAGTCGCTTAGTAGTAGGGCAGGGTTTGTGTGGCTACACCTTC
TRBV7-6	TRBJ2-5	.	TRBD2	CASSLDEREETQYF	TGTGCCAGCAGCTTAGATGAGCGGGAGGAGACCCAGTACTTC
TRBV2	TRBJ1-1	.	TRBD1	CASIPGQGPCTEAFF	TGTGCCAGCATCCCCGGACAGGGGCCTTGCACTGAAGCTTTCTTT
TRBV7-2	TRBJ2-7	.	.	CASSLEPGRAYEQYF	TGTGCCAGCAGCTTAGAGCCTGGCAGGGCCTACGAGCAGTACTTC
TRBV6-4	TRBJ2-1	.	TRBD2	CASSVAAEGTSGRYEQFF	TGTGCCAGCAGTGTAGCCGCCGAGGGGACTAGCGGCCGCTATGAGCAGTTCTTC
TRBV2	TRBJ1-5	.	TRBD1	CASQGQGGQPQHF	TGTGCCAGCCAGGGACAGGGCGGCCAGCCCCAGCATTTT
TRBV6-4	TRBJ2-1	.	TRBD1	CASRVRGLGDYNEQFF	TGTGCCAGCAGGGTCAGGGGGCTGGGAGACTACAATGAGCAGTTCTTC
TRBV30	TRBJ2-7	.	.	CACQAHKVTSYEQYF	TGTGCCTGCCAAGCACACAAGGTGACTAGCTACGAGCAGTACTTC
TRBV28	TRBJ1-2	.	.	CASSLDGNYGYTF	TGTGCCAGCAGTTTAGACGGGAACTATGGCTACACCTTC